Sequencing of this T cell receptor (beta chain) was carried out in a study of cytomegalovirus exposure and HLA in healthy donors (dated 2017 in TCRdb). Regarding the research as a whole: According to an earlier analysis of around 600 of the donors, 150 million to 200 million T cells yielded some 120 million unique TCR beta sequences and 276 Gb of sequence data. An early release that covered some 630 HLA-typed donors contained around 330 gigabases of sequencing data and 85 million to 100 million unique TCR sequences. The genetic ancestry cluster associated with self-reported Caucasian donors included 65% to 90% of the roughly 360 genotyped donors. The study aimed to test whether signatures of past pathogen exposure could be identified by cataloging public T cell receptors. The T cell repertoires of roughly 660 subjects were profiled by immunosequencing and related to cytomegalovirus serostatus. In addition to the first cohort of hundreds of subjects, a separate validation cohort of under 150 different subjects was used. To predict cytomegalovirus infection status, the study brought together high-throughput TCR immunosequencing, statistical association of individual TCRs with disease status, and machine learning. A later analysis re-examined previously published TCR beta repertoires from more than 550 donors and added high-resolution HLA genotyping to investigate patterns of TCR occurrence. Rather than drawing on any new phenotypic data, the later analysis identified candidate immune exposures from TCR beta sequences and the way those sequences occurred across donors. An earlier analysis of some 500 of the donors used high-throughput TCR beta sequencing to judge whether each TCR beta V gene segment behaved as functional or pseudogenic. Donor age, sex, ethnicity and CMV serostatus were compiled alongside the repertoire data. Genome-wide SNP genotypes for about 60% of the 666 donors were used in a later genetic analysis, which treated that subset as a discovery cohort. Every discovery cohort repertoire had been produced on one sequencing platform. Both class I and class II loci were covered by HLA typing, at four-digit resolution. Typing coverage differed by locus: A, B, C, DRB1 and DQB1 were typed in roughly 620-630 donors, DQA1 in about 500, DPA1 in some 600, and DPB1 in 472. Because of strong linkage in the cohort, roughly five DR-DQ haplotypes were treated as single units for association and clustering. On average, roughly 250,000 unique TCR beta nucleotide sequences were sequenced per donor among 300 to 500 genotyped donors of the cohort, with 15% to 20% of those sequences being non-productive.

General conclusions and limits of the study: Only TCR beta chains were sequenced in this cohort, and the absence of alpha or paired-chain data limited detectable features. In vitro tests confirmed that a few of the cytomegalovirus-associated TCR beta chains recognize cytomegalovirus antigens. While some public TCRs were present in many individuals, most TCR sequences turned up only very rarely across donors. In a later analysis, 16,951 TCR beta sequences were associated with specific HLA alleles at a false discovery rate of 0.05. An association between a missense DCLRE1C variant and V-gene and J-gene trimming of TCR beta chains was found in a later genetic analysis and replicated in an independent cohort. A cluster of highly shared sequence variants was judged likely to be a technical artifact of the sequencing pipeline. Because the 87-base-pair reads could not distinguish some IMGT-functional V segments, including TRBV6-2 and TRBV6-3, those segments were excluded. Correlated functional status among segregating V segments might be attributable to linkage disequilibrium, but an unknown experimental factor could not be ruled out. Because counts were too low, roughly 17 rarely observed V segments, including chromosome 9 orphons, were left out of the earlier analysis of roughly 600 of the donors. HLA typing was unavailable for some donors at each locus, so association tests used only the typed subset. CMV serostatus was the only immune exposure information available for the cohort. A later analysis reported that several top co-occurrence clusters appeared linked to parvovirus B19, influenza, CMV and Epstein-Barr virus. In both the original and validation cohorts, the classifier was reported to diagnose cytomegalovirus status with high specificity and sensitivity. The authors suggested that the approach could potentially be extended to other disease states and immunological phenotypes. In a later analysis, TCR association rates were found to vary across HLA loci, with the most associated TCRs seen for DRB1 alleles and the fewest for HLA-C alleles. In an earlier analysis of approximately 600 of the donors, most TCR beta V segments were observed in productive rearrangements about 90% or about 30% of the time, broadly matching IMGT annotations. Sequencing depth was assumed to be roughly uniform across donors in the presence/absence analyses, though that assumption may not hold. The study gave a list of some 150 TCR beta chains associated with cytomegalovirus. A further reported finding was that TCR beta sequences accurately predicted the HLA-A and HLA-B alleles for most subjects in the first cohort. A later analysis found that HLA-associated TCR beta chains were more clonally expanded and had lower generation probabilities than equally common non-associated chains. According to a later analysis, most CMV-associated TCR beta chains appeared to be HLA-restricted, and the HLA associations seemed to be driven largely by CMV exposure. Assigning TCR associations to individual alleles was difficult when HLA alleles, especially DR and DQ, strongly co-occurred. Compared with the approximately 600-donor mean, donors in an Asian-associated ancestry cluster had fewer N-insertions in productive TCRs, according to a later genetic analysis.

V is trimmed back by 4 bases and J by 5 bases, and the junction contains 3 bases that no gene match accounts for. The CDR3 holds 14 amino acids from the cysteine to the phenylalanine. Just the 42-base CDR3 DNA is kept, in frame starting at base 1. The germline V gene encodes CDR1 SGHRS and CDR2 YFSETQ. Receptor amplification or capture employed the immunoSEQ multiplex PCR assay. The multiplex PCR relied on a mix of 60 forward primers for TCR Vbeta segments and 13 reverse primers for TCR Jbeta segments. A multiplex PCR assay on genomic DNA amplified the CDR3 region of rearranged TCR beta genes. The amplified TCR beta libraries were sequenced on the Illumina HiSeq System as 87-base-pair reads. The published analysis was carried out like this. Across the 640 or so repertoires, a later analysis counted about 81 million unique TCR beta chains, roughly 11 million of which were shared by at least two donors. Raw reads were error-corrected and collapsed into unique sequences by a nearest-neighbor algorithm in which closely related sequences were merged to remove PCR and sequencing errors. V, D and J gene segments were assigned by aligning CDR3 sequences to IMGT reference sequences. For a sequence to be retained, a match of at least six nucleotides to both a V gene segment and a J gene segment was required. Rearrangements were classified as productive when the CDR3 lacked stop codons and remained in frame with V and J, and all other rearrangements were classified as non-productive. Following IMGT convention, CDR3 was defined as the stretch from the second conserved V-encoded cysteine to the conserved J-encoded phenylalanine. The earlier analysis of approximately 500 of the donors excluded sequences that lacked an unambiguous match to a single V gene segment. An earlier analysis of approximately 590 of the donors called V segments functional above 56.7% productive rearrangements and segregating when the between-donor standard deviation exceeded 5%. A statistical classification framework was built for diagnosing cytomegalovirus status from the catalog of TCR beta chain sequences. V and J gene assignment, in a later analysis, came from comparing TCR nucleotide sequences with IMGT/GENE-DB human TR gene sequences. A later analysis assigned CDR3 sequences and most-parsimonious VDJ recombination scenarios with the TCRdist pipeline. A later analysis defined each TCR beta chain by its CDR3 amino acid sequence plus V-gene family, and excluded reads lacking a unique V-gene family. In a later analysis, 450 to 600 highly shared, low-generation-probability nucleotide sequences were removed to address suspected cross-contamination and a sequencing artifact. In a later analysis, a clonal expansion index was calculated for each public chain from normalized within-repertoire ranks of inferred template counts. In a later analysis, generation probabilities were computed with a VDJ recombination model fitted to out-of-frame rearrangements, and the resulting probabilities were checked against IGoR. In a later analysis, hypergeometric tests were used to score TCR-TCR, TCR-HLA and TCR-CMV co-occurrence, with a repertoire-size bias correction applied to TCR pairs. False discovery rates were estimated in a later analysis by permuting HLA or CMV assignments 20 times. In a later analysis, co-occurring TCRs were grouped with DBSCAN, and TCRdist sequence similarity was added when clustering was performed within HLA-allele-positive subsets. Repertoires with fewer than 30,000 or more than 120,000 public chains, plus five repertoires with anomalous nucleotide sharing, were excluded from co-occurrence clustering. The source is immuneACCESS, and TCRdb retained only in-frame sequences with V and J called. Part of the clones is not carried over; for the studies checked, unresolved V genes explain less than half of this, and the remainder is unexplained. Clone size and the V and J calls come from that table; the DNA yielded D and trimming. This sample's table carries tens of thousands of clones. The ten largest clones take up over 3% of the sample.

Concerning this clone: What this receptor recognizes is not known.

The cohort consisted of fewer than 700 healthy bone marrow donors. At the time of sampling, every cohort member was nominally healthy, though immune exposures that went unrecorded were likely present. The donor was CMV seropositive and was included in the group of 290 or so seropositive cohort members. Every donor gave a peripheral blood sample, and the peripheral blood mononuclear cells from that sample were used for TCR beta sequencing. Genomic DNA extraction from the blood cell samples was performed with the Qiagen DNeasy Blood Extraction Kit. This sequence originates from a female donor in good health and CMV-seropositive. The chain is made from TRBV5-1 and TRBJ1-4; TRBD1 lines up with 9 middle nucleotides. Sequences were obtained from PBMCs. Here the CDR3 is given as CASSPGQGNEKLFF. The bases read TGCGCCAGCAGCCCGGGACAGGGAAATGAAAAACTGTTTTTT.